This TCR beta chain appears in the sequencing data of a study of PD-1 blockade in classical Hodgkin lymphoma. CDR3 size: 18 residues. V was shortened by 0 bases and J by 0 bases, with 15 bases between the two germline ends. Germline CDR1 is LGHNA and CDR2 is YNFKEQ. Sequenced by immunoSEQ multiplex PCR; TCRdb stores in-frame clones only, minus some. This table has just over 14,000 clones, around 93% appearing once. Study-wide points: In newly diagnosed patients, baseline TCR diversity was reportedly below that of healthy donors. The origin of the repertoire differences remains undefined, with disease activity or prior therapy as possible causes.

Time point of the sample: newly diagnosed, previously untreated cHL patient sample. Magnetic negative selection isolated CD8+ T cells from thawed PBMCs. Newly diagnosed, untreated classical Hodgkin lymphoma PBMCs served as comparison. Details on this clone: The antigen remains undetermined.

The sequenced sample was CD8+ T cells from blood. This TCR was recovered from a human donor with classical Hodgkin lymphoma. V gene TRBV4-2 combines with J gene TRBJ1-5; tentative D call: TRBD1 (6 bases). CDR3 DNA: TGTGCCAGCAGCCAAGATTACAGGGCGGAAACTAGCAATCAGCCCCAGCATTTT. It yields the protein CASSQDYRAETSNQPQHF.